The 30 T cell receptor beta chains listed next were all sequenced from one sample in a study of blood T cell repertoires in COVID-19. Libraries were prepared by immunoSEQ multiplex PCR; TCRdb keeps only in-frame clonotypes and omits some of them. The sample shows under 80,000 clones, around 90% of them seen only once. The sequencing input was peripheral blood. All receptors derive from a human donor in a cohort sampled during active COVID-19.

J is TRBJ2-3 and V is TRBV9; no clear D. The germline V and J ends were trimmed by 4 bases and 5 bases, with 11 bases remaining between them. The CDR3 runs to 13 residues. Germline CDR1 SGDLS, CDR2 YYNGEE. The CDR3 here is CASSPMSRDTQYF. CDR3 coding DNA: TGTGCCAGCAGCCCGATGTCGCGAGATACGCAGTATTTT. Full variable domain (outside the CDR3, taken from reference TRBV9 and TRBJ2-3): DSGVTQTPKHLITATGQRVTLRCSPRSGDLSVYWYQQSLDQGLQFLIQYYNGEERAKGNILERFSAQQFPDLHSELNLSSLELGDSALYFCASSPMSRDTQYFGPGTRLTVL.

This clone has just one count. The chain uses TRBV19 and TRBJ1-1; TRBD1 matches 7 bases. The length of the CDR3 is 13 residues. V was clipped by 5 bases and J by 6 bases; unmatched bases: 6. Germline V lookup: CDR1 LNHDA, CDR2 SQIVND (reference sequence). The CDR3: CASSVTGLAEAFF. The CDR3 DNA sequence: TGTGCCAGTAGTGTGACAGGGTTGGCTGAAGCTTTCTTT.

This chain uses TRBV18 with TRBJ2-1; the D is unclear. The CDR3 spans 14 residues. Deletions cut 3 bases from V and 6 bases from J, with 12 bases between. Germline V gene lookup returns CDR1 KGHSH and CDR2 LQKENI. The CDR3 DNA is TGTGCCAGCTCACCGCCTTGGCTCTCCAATGAGCAGTTCTTC. Translation: CASSPPWLSNEQFF. Full variable domain (remainder filled in from reference TRBV18 and TRBJ2-1): NAGVMQNPRHLVRRRGQEARLRCSPMKGHSHVYWYRQLPEEGLKFMVYLQKENIIDESGMPKERFSAEFPKEGPSILRIQQVVRGDSAAYFCASSPPWLSNEQFFGPGTRLTVL.

The chain employs TRBV5-1 and TRBJ2-3; 8 bases are a match to TRBD1. CDR3 length equals 15 residues. Trimming removed 2 bases from V and 5 bases from J; junction bases left unmatched: 7. Germline CDR1 reads SGHRS; CDR2 reads YFSETQ. The CDR3 sequence: CASSLGTGGRDTQYF. CDR3 nucleotides: TGCGCCAGCAGCTTAGGGACAGGCGGCCGAGATACGCAGTATTTT.

The genes are TRBV3-1 (or the pseudogene TRBV3-2) and TRBJ1-2; D is unresolved. The CDR3 totals 13 residues. Trimming removed 1 base from V and 2 bases from J, with 5 bases in between. From germline, CDR1 is LGHDT and CDR2 YNNKEL (reference sequence). CDR3 region: CASSQVRNYGYTF. CDR3 coding DNA: TGTGCCAGCAGCCAAGTGCGCAACTATGGCTACACCTTC.

The CDR3 bases are TGTGCCAGTAGTACCGCTCGACTCCAAGGGGGCGTTCGAAACACCATATATTTT. Amino acids: CASSTARLQGGVRNTIYF. The chain has TRBV19 and TRBJ1-3, with 7 nucleotides matching TRBD1. Germline CDR1 is LNHDA and CDR2 is SQIVND (reference sequence). The CDR3 length is 18 residues. Trimming at V came to 4 bases and at J to 5 bases, leaving 17 bases not matched to a gene.

This chain connects TRBV4-1 to TRBJ2-1, with TRBD2 matching over 12 bases. V shed 10 bases and J 5 bases; nucleotides not matched to a gene: 12. Germline lookup yields CDR1 MGHRA and CDR2 YSYEKL. CDR3 length: 16 amino acids. CDR3 bases: TGCGCCACCACTGAAGAGGGACTAGCGGGCCACAATGAGCAGTTCTTC. This encodes CATTEEGLAGHNEQFF.

The chain couples TRBV7-6 to TRBJ1-5; no clear D gene. CDR3 length equals 13 residues. Trimming cost V 5 bases and J 4 bases, with 9 bases left between them. The germline gives CDR1 SGHVS, CDR2 FNYEAQ. The CDR3 protein is CASSPDWNQPQHF. In DNA form, the CDR3 reads TGTGCCAGCAGCCCGGACTGGAATCAGCCCCAGCATTTT.

This clone was seen a few times. In DNA, the CDR3 is TGCGCCAGCAGACTAAATGAAAAACTGTTTTTT. Residues: CASRLNEKLFF. The genes are TRBV5-1 and TRBJ1-4; no definite D call. The V gene's germline CDR1 is SGHRS and CDR2 YFSETQ. The V end was cut by 5 bases, the J end by 5 bases, with 4 bases between. The CDR3 loop spans 11 amino acids.

The rearrangement links TRBV6-2 or TRBV6-3 to TRBJ2-3, with D possibly being TRBD2 (6 bases). This CDR3 has 17 residues. The germline gives CDR1 MNHEY, CDR2 SVGEGT. V lost 1 base to trimming and J lost 5 bases, with 19 bases between them. For the CDR3, the DNA is TGTGCCAGCAGTTACTTTCGTAGCGGACCCGGGGTAGATACGCAGTATTTT. Translated, it gives CASSYFRSGPGVDTQYF.

The chain joins TRBV21-1 to TRBJ2-2; the table calls TRBD1, which could not be checked here. TRBV21-1 constitutes a pseudogene. This CDR3 is 13 amino acids long. The DNA of the CDR3 is TGTGCCAGGTCCCTAAGGGGAACCGGGGAGCTGTTTTTT. Its protein product is CARSLRGTGELFF.

The genes are TRBV14 and TRBJ2-5; TRBD2 aligns across 13 bases. J lost 4 bases, V lost 2 bases, and 4 bases had no gene match. The CDR3 has 16 residues. From germline, CDR1 is SGHDN and CDR2 FVKESK. The CDR3 loop is CASSQRLAGGLETQYF. CDR3 in DNA: TGTGCCAGCAGCCAACGACTAGCGGGGGGCCTAGAGACCCAGTACTTC.

The V and J genes are TRBV4-2 and TRBJ1-4, with 7 bases aligning to TRBD1. J was trimmed by 7 bases and V by 1 base; bases with no gene match: 15. Germline V gene data show CDR1 as LGHNA and CDR2 as YNFKEQ. This CDR3 comprises 18 residues. CDR3 loop: CASSQVSRGVGPTEKLFF. For the CDR3, the DNA is TGTGCCAGCAGCCAAGTTTCCAGGGGGGTTGGCCCAACTGAAAAACTGTTTTTT.

The V gene is TRBV5-1, the J gene TRBJ2-3, with 12 bases that match TRBD2. The CDR3 has 18 amino acids. CDR1 and CDR2 (germline): SGHRS, YFSETQ. V lost 0 bases to trimming and J lost 0 bases; unmatched junction nucleotides: 5. In DNA, the CDR3 is TGCGCCAGCAGCTTGGCACCTAGCGGGGGGGCTAGCACAGATACGCAGTATTTT. Its translation: CASSLAPSGGASTDTQYF.

The rearrangement joins TRBV6-6 to TRBJ2-1, with a possible D match to TRBD2 (6 bases). The CDR3 runs 16 residues. In germline, CDR1 is MNHNY, CDR2 SVGAGI (reference sequence). V gave up 5 bases and J gave up 0 bases, with 14 bases separating them. The CDR3 DNA reads as TGTGCCAGCAGTCGAAATAGCGGAGCCTCCTACAATGAGCAGTTCTTC. Translating gives CASSRNSGASYNEQFF.

The genes are TRBV5-6 and TRBJ2-7, with TRBD1 matching over 11 bases. The CDR3 is 14 amino acids. The V and J ends lost 2 bases and 5 bases, in that order; junction bases with no gene match: 3. Germline CDR1 is SGHDT and CDR2 is YYEEEE. In DNA form, the CDR3 reads TGTGCCAGCAGCTTCGGGACAGGGGGAGACGAGCAGTACTTC. It specifies CASSFGTGGDEQYF.

V is TRBV30 and J is TRBJ1-1, with 7 bases that match TRBD1. Losses at the gene ends were 5 bases for V and 4 bases for J; bases not matched to a gene: 10. Germline-derived CDR1 and CDR2 are GTSNPN and SVGIG (reference sequence). CDR3 length: 14 residues. The DNA of the CDR3 is TGTGCCTGGGAATCAGGGGGGCCCGGCACTGAAGCTTTCTTT. Translation: CAWESGGPGTEAFF.

The rearrangement uses TRBV6-5 and TRBJ1-5, with D possibly being TRBD1 (6 bases). The germline V gene encodes CDR1 MNHEY and CDR2 SVGAGI. V was trimmed by 2 bases and J by 7 bases, leaving 12 bases between them. The CDR3 contains 14 residues. The CDR3 nucleotides are TGTGCCAGCAGTTACGACAGGCAAGTCCAGCCCCAGCATTTT. Its translation: CASSYDRQVQPQHF.

V gene TRBV20-1 combines with J gene TRBJ2-3, with D maybe TRBD1 (5 bases). Germline assignment: CDR1 DFQATT and CDR2 SNEGSKA (reference sequence). This CDR3 comprises 11 residues. Trimming left V 3 bases short and J 9 bases short, with 10 bases between. For the CDR3, the DNA is TGCAGTGCTAGTTGGCAGGGAACGCAGTATTTT. This encodes CSASWQGTQYF.

The chain has TRBV7-9 and TRBJ2-1; D is perhaps TRBD2 (6 bases). Germline values: CDR1 SEHNR, CDR2 FQNEAQ (reference sequence). The germline V and J ends were trimmed by 5 bases and 6 bases, with 17 bases remaining between them. The CDR3 consists of 15 residues. The CDR3 sequence is CASSVGGTAFNEQFF. The CDR3 nucleotides are TGTGCCAGCAGCGTTGGGGGGACCGCGTTCAATGAGCAGTTCTTC.

J is TRBJ2-7 and V is TRBV7-2; 9 bases are shared with TRBD2. The CDR3 loop spans 16 amino acids. Germline V gene lookup returns CDR1 SGHTA and CDR2 FQGNSA. V lost 5 bases, J lost 3 bases, and 11 bases stayed unmatched. The CDR3 coding sequence is TGTGCCAGCAGCCTAGGGGGGTTAGCGGGAGTCTACGAGCAGTACTTC. Its protein product is CASSLGGLAGVYEQYF.

This chain links TRBV30 with TRBJ1-5, with 8 bases aligning to TRBD1. The CDR3 runs to 14 residues. CDR1 is GTSNPN, CDR2 SVGIG, per germline (reference sequence). V gave up 2 bases and J gave up 6 bases; unmatched junction bases: 6. The CDR3 region has the DNA TGTGCCTGGAGTATGGTCAGGGGGCTTCAGCCCCAGCATTTT. This gives the protein CAWSMVRGLQPQHF. Variable domain in full (rest from reference TRBV30 and TRBJ1-5): SQTIHQWPATLVQPVGSPLSLECTVEGTSNPNLYWYRQAAGRGLQLLFYSVGIGQISSEVPQNLSASRPQDRQFILSSKKLLLSDSGFYLCAWSMVRGLQPQHFGDGTRLSIL.

The gene calls are TRBV28 and TRBJ2-1; 13 bases agree with TRBD2. The CDR3 sequence is 15 residues long. The V gene's germline CDR1 is MDHEN and CDR2 SYDVKM. The trim removed 6 bases at V and 7 bases at J, leaving 6 bases unmatched. DNA of the CDR3: TGTGCCAGCAGCCAAGGACTAGCGGGGGTAAATGAGCAGTTCTTC. Its translation: CASSQGLAGVNEQFF.

This clone occurred once. This chain joins TRBV7-9 and TRBJ1-2; 7 bases are a match to TRBD1. After removal of 3 bases from V and 3 bases from J, the junction contained 7 bases not matched to a gene. The CDR3 is made up of 15 amino acids. In germline, CDR1 is SEHNR, CDR2 FQNEAQ (reference sequence). The CDR3 coding sequence is TGTGCCAGCAGCTTCGGGACAGCCTTATACTATGGCTACACCTTC. Protein: CASSFGTALYYGYTF.

This chain joins TRBV28 and TRBJ1-1; no definite D call. CDR3 length: 12 amino acids. The V gene lost 4 bases and the J gene lost 11 bases, with 14 bases spanning the gap. From germline, CDR1 is MDHEN and CDR2 SYDVKM. The CDR3, as DNA: TGTGCCAGCAGTTCACCGACAATAACGGCTTTCTTT. Its protein is CASSSPTITAFF.

This clone was seen a single time. V usage is TRBV4-1 and J usage is TRBJ1-5; TRBD1 aligns across 12 bases. Germline assignment: CDR1 MGHRA and CDR2 YSYEKL. Trimming at V came to 0 bases and at J to 5 bases, leaving 2 bases not matched to a gene. The CDR3 sequence is 16 residues long. CDR3 in amino acids: CASSQEGQGADQPQHF. The CDR3 DNA is TGCGCCAGCAGCCAAGAGGGACAGGGGGCTGATCAGCCCCAGCATTTT.

J is TRBJ2-4 and V is TRBV3-1 (or the pseudogene TRBV3-2), with TRBD2 matching over 11 bases. There are 16 residues in the CDR3. The junction had 10 bases not matched to a gene; V was cut back by 4 bases and J by 8 bases. The germline V gene has CDR1 LGHDT and CDR2 YNNKEL (reference sequence). In nucleotides, the CDR3 is TGTGCCAGCAGCCGAGGGACTAGCGGACGGATGGACATTCAGTACTTC. Its translation: CASSRGTSGRMDIQYF.

The chain has TRBV12-3 or TRBV12-4 and TRBJ2-4; D is unclear. The CDR3 totals 12 residues. The ends were cut back, 3 bases at V and 5 bases at J, with 5 bases in the middle. The CDR3 region is CASSFYQNIQYF. Here the CDR3 DNA reads TGTGCCAGCAGTTTTTATCAAAACATTCAGTACTTC.

This clone was counted a single time. The chain uses TRBV3-1 (or the pseudogene TRBV3-2) and TRBJ2-1, with D possibly TRBD2 on 7 matching bases. The CDR3 loop spans 15 amino acids. CDR1 and CDR2 (germline): LGHDT, YNNKEL (reference sequence). Trimming pared 0 bases from V and 8 bases from J, leaving 14 bases between. The CDR3 reads CASSQEGGGLDEQFF. CDR3 bases: TGTGCCAGCAGCCAAGAAGGGGGAGGGCTCGATGAGCAGTTCTTC.

This clone was seen once. This rearrangement joins TRBV28 to TRBJ1-4; a possible D gene is TRBD1 (5 bases). The CDR3 runs 16 residues. V lost 5 bases, J lost 2 bases, and 15 bases lay in between. CDR1 MDHEN and CDR2 SYDVKM come from the germline V gene. The CDR3 DNA reads TGTGCCAGCAGTCCCTTCGGGGGGGGGACTAATGAAAAACTGTTTTTT. Its translation: CASSPFGGGTNEKLFF.